This record looks at one T cell receptor (beta chain) sequence and its context. The data originate from a study of PD-L1 blockade in urothelial cancer. Into every PCR, synthetic TCR analog templates were spiked. Here immunoSEQ multiplex PCR was the method, and the copy in TCRdb shows in-frame clones only, minus some. This sample has tens of thousands of clones, with about 83% found just once. As for time point: pretreatment peripheral blood. The CDR3 is 13 amino acids. Per germline, CDR1 SEHNR and CDR2 FQNEAQ (reference sequence). V lost 5 bases, J lost 5 bases, and 12 bases lay in between. Material: PBMCs, obtained around atezolizumab (anti-PD-L1) treatment. The gene calls are TRBV7-9 and TRBJ2-5, with a weak D call TRBD1 (5 bases). The receptor was isolated from a woman between 65 and 79 years old with urothelial cancer. DNA for the CDR3: TGTGCCAGCAGCCCACCAGGGCGGGAGACCCAGTACTTC. Protein product: CASSPPGRETQYF.